Listed below are T cell receptor beta chains from one sample, sequenced in a study of blood T cell repertoires in COVID-19. Data came from immunoSEQ multiplex PCR; TCRdb stores just in-frame clones and leaves some out. The profile covers about 180,000 clones, with approximately 80% appearing a single time and approximately 1.4% taken by the ten largest. Sequenced: peripheral blood. These receptors were collected from a human donor in a cohort sampled during active COVID-19. Each CDR3 is given with its conserved first and last residue.

>TRBV3-1/TRBV3-2|TRBJ2-1
CASSPAVGGYNEQFF
>TRBV5-4|TRBJ2-1
CASSHLAGGGEQFF
>TRBV29-1|TRBJ1-1
CSVDRTGGTEAFF
>TRBV6-4|TRBJ2-7
CASTDGAGFGGGSSYEQYF
>TRBV12-5|TRBJ2-5
CASGPPRDRETQYF
>TRBV21-1|TRBJ2-7
CASSKDPGSYEQYF
>TRBV7-3|TRBJ1-2
CASSSGGDYGYTF
>TRBV27|TRBJ2-7
CASSSPDRYSYEQYF
>TRBV19|TRBJ1-1
CASSRGQGAGNTEAFF
>TRBV7-9|TRBJ2-4
CASSRQGNLAKNIQYF
>TRBV11-2|TRBJ2-7
CASSLPTGGLYEQYF
>TRBV19|TRBJ1-5
CASSITPGSRNQPQHF
>TRBV7-9|TRBJ2-7
CASSSFREVGGYEQYF
>TRBV23-1|TRBJ1-2
CASSQHPTGRGYTF
>TRBV11-2|TRBJ2-7
CASTWERGAQEQYF
>TRBV5-1|TRBJ1-2
CASSLAGQDYGYTF
>TRBV7-9|TRBJ2-3
CASSFWPSGDTQYF